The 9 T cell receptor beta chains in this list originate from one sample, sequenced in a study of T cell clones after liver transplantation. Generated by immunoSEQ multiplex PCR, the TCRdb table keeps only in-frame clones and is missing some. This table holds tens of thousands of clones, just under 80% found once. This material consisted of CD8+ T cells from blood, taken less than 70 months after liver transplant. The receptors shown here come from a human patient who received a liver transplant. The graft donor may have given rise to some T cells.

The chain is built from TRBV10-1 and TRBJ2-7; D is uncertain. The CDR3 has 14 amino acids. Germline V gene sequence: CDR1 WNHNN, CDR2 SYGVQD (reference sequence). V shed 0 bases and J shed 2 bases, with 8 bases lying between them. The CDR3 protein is CASSESAGTYEQYF. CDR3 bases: TGCGCCAGCAGTGAGTCCGCCGGCACCTACGAGCAGTACTTC.

In DNA form, the CDR3 reads TGTGCCAGCAGTCCCTCGGGACTAGGCCAAGAGACCCAGTACTTC. It translates to CASSPSGLGQETQYF. This chain joins TRBV28 and TRBJ2-5; 8 bases are shared with TRBD2. CDR1 is MDHEN and CDR2 is SYDVKM in the germline V gene. J was trimmed by 1 base and V by 5 bases; bases with no gene match: 6. The CDR3 sequence is 15 residues long.

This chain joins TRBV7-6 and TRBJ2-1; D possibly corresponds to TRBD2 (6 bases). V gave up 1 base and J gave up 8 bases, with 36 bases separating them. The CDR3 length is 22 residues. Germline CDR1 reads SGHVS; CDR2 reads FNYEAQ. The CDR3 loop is CASSLDFLGVAVFSRPSDEQFF. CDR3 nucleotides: TGTGCCAGCAGCTTAGATTTCTTGGGGGTAGCGGTCTTTTCTCGTCCGAGCGATGAGCAGTTCTTC.

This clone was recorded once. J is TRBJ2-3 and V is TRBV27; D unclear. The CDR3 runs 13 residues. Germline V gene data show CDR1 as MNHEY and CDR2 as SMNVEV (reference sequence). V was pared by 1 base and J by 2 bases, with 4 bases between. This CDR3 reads CASSLFTTDTQYF. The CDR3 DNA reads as TGTGCCAGCAGTTTATTTACCACAGATACGCAGTATTTT.

As DNA, the CDR3 is TGTGCCAGCAGCTTAGTGGGAGGGAGGAACACTGAAGCTTTCTTT. Residues: CASSLVGGRNTEAFF. The V and J genes are TRBV11-2 and TRBJ1-1; D remains ambiguous. The CDR3 loop spans 15 amino acids. Germline V gene sequence: CDR1 SGHAT, CDR2 FQNNGV. With 1 base removed from V and 1 base from J, the gap between germline ends came to 10 bases.

Here the CDR3 DNA reads TGTGCCAGCAGCCTCCGGCAGGGGGTATTTGGAAACACCATATATTTT. It yields the protein CASSLRQGVFGNTIYF. The genes are TRBV5-5 and TRBJ1-3, with 7 bases matching TRBD1. The germline gives CDR1 SGHKS, CDR2 YYEKEE (reference sequence). V was pared by 4 bases and J by 3 bases, with 10 bases of the junction left unmatched. This CDR3 spans 16 amino acids. The entire variable domain, with the rest obtained from reference TRBV5-5 and TRBJ1-3, is as follows: DAGVTQSPTHLIKTRGQQVTLRCSPISGHKSVSWYQQVLGQGPQFIFQYYEKEERGRGNFPDRFSARQFPNYSSELNVNALLLGDSALYLCASSLRQGVFGNTIYFGEGSWLTVV.

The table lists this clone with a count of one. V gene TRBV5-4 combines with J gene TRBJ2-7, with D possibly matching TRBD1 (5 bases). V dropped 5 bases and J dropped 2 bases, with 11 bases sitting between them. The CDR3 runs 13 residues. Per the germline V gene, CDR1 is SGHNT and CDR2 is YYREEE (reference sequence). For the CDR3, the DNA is TGTGCCAGCAGTATCCAGGGTACCTACGAGCAGTACTTC. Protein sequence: CASSIQGTYEQYF.

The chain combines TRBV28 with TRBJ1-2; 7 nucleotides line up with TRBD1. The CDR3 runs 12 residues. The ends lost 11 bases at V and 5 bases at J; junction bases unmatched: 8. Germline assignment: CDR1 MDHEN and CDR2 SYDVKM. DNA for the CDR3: TGTGCCGTACGGGCAGGGGGGTATGGCTACACCTTC. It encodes CAVRAGGYGYTF.

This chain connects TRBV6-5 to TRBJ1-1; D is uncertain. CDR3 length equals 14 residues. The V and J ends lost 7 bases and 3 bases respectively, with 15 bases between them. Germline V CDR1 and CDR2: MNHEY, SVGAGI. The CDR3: CASTLGPADTEAFF. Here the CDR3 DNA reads TGTGCCAGCACTCTTGGACCAGCGGACACTGAAGCTTTCTTT.